This entry lists 27 T cell receptor beta chains sequenced from one sample in a study of cytomegalovirus exposure and HLA in healthy donors. PCR was performed using 60 Vbeta and 13 Jbeta primers. Produced via immunoSEQ multiplex PCR; TCRdb's table is partial and in-frame only. Of roughly 100,000 clones in the sample, approximately 82% are singletons; the top ten hold approximately 2.4%. The sample was PBMCs. These receptors were collected from a man aged 40-50 years in good health and CMV-seronegative.

J is TRBJ2-1 and V is TRBV14; no clear D gene. CDR3 length equals 12 residues. V gave up 1 base and J gave up 10 bases, with 8 bases separating them. Germline V CDR1 and CDR2: SGHDN, FVKESK. CDR3: CASSQANLEQFF. The CDR3 DNA follows: TGTGCCAGCAGCCAAGCTAACCTCGAGCAGTTCTTC. The full variable domain, completed using reference TRBV14 and TRBJ2-1, is EAGVTQFPSHSVIEKGQTVTLRCDPISGHDNLYWYRRVMGKEIKFLLHFVKESKQDESGMPNNRFLAERTGGTYSTLKVQPAELEDSGVYFCASSQANLEQFFGPGTRLTVL.

The chain has TRBV6-5 and TRBJ1-3, with no clear D. V was cut by 5 bases and J by 0 bases, with 8 bases left in between. Germline CDR1 reads MNHEY; CDR2 reads SVGAGI. The length of the CDR3 is 14 residues. CDR3 protein: CASSPTYSGNTIYF. Written as DNA, the CDR3 is TGTGCCAGCAGTCCCACCTACTCTGGAAACACCATATATTTT.

The genes are TRBV19 and TRBJ1-2, with TRBD1 matching over 9 bases. This CDR3 region has 14 residues. V trimming: 5 bases; J trimming: 4 bases; junction bases outside the gene matches: 5. The V gene's germline CDR1 is LNHDA and CDR2 SQIVND (reference sequence). The CDR3 here is CASSVGQGGYGYTF. Written as DNA, the CDR3 is TGTGCCAGTAGTGTGGGACAGGGAGGCTATGGCTACACCTTC. Full variable domain (outside the CDR3, taken from reference TRBV19 and TRBJ1-2): DGGITQSPKYLFRKEGQNVTLSCEQNLNHDAMYWYRQDPGQGLRLIYYSQIVNDFQKGDIAEGYSVSREKKESFPLTVTSAQKNPTAFYLCASSVGQGGYGYTFGSGTRLTVV.

The chain couples TRBV2 to TRBJ1-6; 9 bases agree with TRBD1. This CDR3 has 16 amino acids. Looked up from germline, CDR1 is SNHLY and CDR2 is FYNNEI. J was trimmed by 0 bases and V by 7 bases; bases with no gene match: 4. CDR3 in amino acids: CASIGQGSSYNSPLHF. The CDR3 DNA is TGTGCCAGCATCGGACAGGGGAGCTCCTATAATTCACCCCTCCACTTT.

The genes are TRBV5-1 and TRBJ1-4, with 8 positions matching TRBD1. The length of the CDR3 is 19 residues. CDR1 is SGHRS and CDR2 is YFSETQ in the germline V gene. Losses at the gene ends were 3 bases for V and 1 base for J; bases not matched to a gene: 14. CDR3 DNA sequence: TGCGCCAGCAGCTCCGTTTATCCGGGACAGGCTATAACTAATGAAAAACTGTTTTTT. Its protein is CASSSVYPGQAITNEKLFF.

The chain joins TRBV5-6 to TRBJ2-5, with TRBD2 matching over 10 bases. Losses at the gene ends were 4 bases for V and 5 bases for J; bases not matched to a gene: 11. CDR1 and CDR2 from the germline V gene are SGHDT and YYEEEE. The length of the CDR3 is 16 residues. CDR3 sequence: CASSPRSGGAWETQYF. CDR3 nucleotide sequence: TGTGCCAGCAGCCCCAGGAGCGGGGGGGCCTGGGAGACCCAGTACTTC.

This sequence joins TRBV13 and TRBJ1-2; D is perhaps TRBD1 (5 bases). Per the germline V gene, CDR1 is PRHDT and CDR2 is FYEKMQ (reference sequence). Trimming took off 3 bases at V and 3 bases at J, with 11 bases between the two ends. This CDR3 has 14 residues. The CDR3 spells CASSFPSRDYGYTF. For the CDR3, the DNA is TGTGCCAGCAGCTTCCCCAGCAGGGACTATGGCTACACCTTC.

Note on this clone: At one end the junction does not follow the germline gene, possibly because of a read error. The V and J genes are TRBV4-2 and TRBJ1-4; perhaps TRBD1 as D (6 bases). The CDR3 runs 15 residues. Germline CDR1 LGHNA, CDR2 YNFKEQ. CDR3 in DNA: TGTGCCAGCAGACAAGGGGGGCCCGGGAATGAAAAACTGTTTTTT. It is translated as CASRQGGPGNEKLFF.

This clone was picked up a small number of times. The rearrangement links TRBV28 to TRBJ1-2; 12 nucleotides match TRBD1. CDR1 is MDHEN, CDR2 SYDVKM, per germline. CDR3 size: 15 residues. J gave up 4 bases and V 5 bases, and 5 bases lay outside the gene matches. The CDR3 coding sequence is TGTGCCAGCAGTCGGGACAGGGGGCTTGGCTATGGCTACACCTTC. It specifies CASSRDRGLGYGYTF.

This clone appeared a single time. The chain carries TRBV5-1 and TRBJ1-6; 7 nucleotides match TRBD1. CDR3 size: 16 residues. The germline V gene has CDR1 SGHRS and CDR2 YFSETQ. With V trimmed by 4 bases and J by 6 bases, 10 bases remained unmatched. This CDR3 reads CASSRTPGQPNSPLHF. In nucleotides, the CDR3 is TGCGCCAGCAGCCGGACCCCGGGACAGCCTAATTCACCCCTCCACTTT.

The chain carries TRBV11-2 and TRBJ2-7; TRBD1 agrees at 7 bases. This CDR3 region has 14 residues. CDR1 and CDR2 from the germline V gene are SGHAT and FQNNGV. Trimming cost V 1 base and J 6 bases; bases outside gene matches: 6. The CDR3 DNA reads TGTGCCAGCAGCTTAGGCCCCGACAGGGCCGAGCAGTACTTC. Translation gives CASSLGPDRAEQYF.

The CDR3: CASRTKPRGSRESSYNSPLHF. The DNA of the CDR3 is TGTGCCAGTAGGACGAAACCCAGGGGGTCAAGAGAAAGCTCCTATAATTCACCCCTCCACTTT. The chain couples TRBV19 to TRBJ1-6; 7 bases align to TRBD1. With 6 bases clipped from V and 0 bases from J, the junction kept 20 bases outside the gene matches. The CDR3 is 21 amino acids. Germline values: CDR1 LNHDA, CDR2 SQIVND (reference sequence).

The chain links TRBV9 to TRBJ1-1; D not resolved. This CDR3 is 13 amino acids long. The germline CDR1 and CDR2 sequences are SGDLS and YYNGEE. Between the trimmed V and J ends, which lost 7 bases and 0 bases, there was a span of 10 bases. In nucleotides, the CDR3 is TGTGCCAGCGGGCAGGCGATGAACACTGAAGCTTTCTTT. It encodes CASGQAMNTEAFF.

The chain is built from TRBV13 and TRBJ2-7; 9 positions agree with TRBD1. The CDR3 has 14 amino acids. The germline V gene has CDR1 PRHDT and CDR2 FYEKMQ (reference sequence). J gave up 3 bases and V 5 bases, and 5 bases lay outside the gene matches. DNA for the CDR3: TGTGCCAGCAGCAACCGGGACAGGGTCTACGAGCAGTACTTC. This encodes CASSNRDRVYEQYF.

V is TRBV6-6 and J is TRBJ2-7, with D perhaps matching TRBD2 (5 bases). In germline, CDR1 is MNHNY, CDR2 SVGAGI (reference sequence). V gave up 7 bases and J gave up 5 bases, with 12 bases separating them. This CDR3 is built from 12 residues. The CDR3 DNA reads TGTGCCAGCAAAGGCGGGTCCGACGAGCAGTACTTC. Protein product: CASKGGSDEQYF.

The J gene is TRBJ2-7, the V gene TRBV9; 10 bases agree with TRBD2. V lost 4 bases to trimming and J lost 5 bases; unmatched junction nucleotides: 12. Germline V gene data show CDR1 as SGDLS and CDR2 as YYNGEE. The CDR3 is made up of 16 amino acids. In DNA form, the CDR3 reads TGTGCCAGCAGCCCCCGGGGTGGGACTAGCGTCGACGAGCAGTACTTC. This encodes CASSPRGGTSVDEQYF.

In this sample, this clone turned up a few times. This chain connects TRBV18 to TRBJ2-5, with 7 bases lining up with TRBD1. The CDR3 is 16 residues long. J lost 4 bases, V lost 2 bases, and 10 bases had no gene match. In germline, CDR1 is KGHSH, CDR2 LQKENI. CDR3 protein: CASSPSPRSGGETQYF. Written as DNA, the CDR3 is TGTGCCAGCTCACCATCCCCCAGGTCAGGGGGAGAGACCCAGTACTTC.

The rearrangement links TRBV4-1 to TRBJ1-1; D remains ambiguous. The V end was cut by 4 bases, the J end by 2 bases, with 11 bases between. The CDR3 sequence is 14 residues long. Germline assignment: CDR1 MGHRA and CDR2 YSYEKL. The CDR3 spells CASSLLDFNTEAFF. CDR3 DNA sequence: TGCGCCAGCAGCCTTCTGGACTTCAACACTGAAGCTTTCTTT.

The chain uses TRBV6-1 and TRBJ1-5; D not resolved. V was cut by 2 bases and J by 4 bases, with 3 bases left in between. The CDR3 runs to 12 residues. Germline V gives CDR1 MNHNS, CDR2 SASEGT. CDR3 sequence: CASSEINQPQHF. In nucleotides, the CDR3 is TGTGCCAGCAGTGAAATAAATCAGCCCCAGCATTTT.

The chain recombines TRBV5-4 with TRBJ1-2; 9 bases line up with TRBD1. The ends lost 3 bases at V and 4 bases at J; junction bases unmatched: 10. Looked up from germline, CDR1 is SGHNT and CDR2 is YYREEE (reference sequence). The CDR3 spans 16 residues. The CDR3 DNA follows: TGTGCCAGCAGCTACCTCGAAGGGACAGGGAGCTATGGCTACACCTTC. Amino acids: CASSYLEGTGSYGYTF. Using reference TRBV5-4 and TRBJ1-2 for the parts outside the CDR3, the full variable domain is ETGVTQSPTHLIKTRGQQVTLRCSSQSGHNTVSWYQQALGQGPQFIFQYYREEENGRGNFPPRFSGLQFPNYSSELNVNALELDDSALYLCASSYLEGTGSYGYTFGSGTRLTVV.

The CDR3 region is CSVEDAREGETQYF. Written as DNA, the CDR3 is TGCAGCGTTGAAGATGCCAGGGAGGGAGAGACCCAGTACTTC. The chain combines TRBV29-1 with TRBJ2-5; 7 bases map to TRBD2. V shed 0 bases, J shed 4 bases, and the junction held 5 bases outside the gene matches. Germline values: CDR1 SQVTM, CDR2 ANQGSEA. The CDR3 sequence is 14 residues long.

This clone was seen only once. This chain uses TRBV7-3 with TRBJ2-5; 9 positions match TRBD2. Germline V lookup: CDR1 SGHTA, CDR2 FQGTGA. This CDR3 region has 14 residues. V was pared by 5 bases and J by 5 bases, with 6 bases of the junction left unmatched. The CDR3 DNA reads TGTGCCAGCAGCCCGGGACTAGCTAGGGAGACCCAGTACTTC. It yields the protein CASSPGLARETQYF. The variable domain in full, with the rest retrieved from reference TRBV7-3 and TRBJ2-5, is GAGVSQTPSNKVTEKGKYVELRCDPISGHTALYWYRQSLGQGPEFLIYFQGTGAADDSGLPNDRFFAVRPEGSVSTLKIQRTERGDSAVYLCASSPGLARETQYFGPGTRLLVL.

The rearrangement links TRBV6-1 to TRBJ2-6, with 8 bases aligning to TRBD1. The CDR3 is made up of 14 amino acids. Looked up from germline, CDR1 is MNHNS and CDR2 is SASEGT. With 6 bases clipped from V and 3 bases from J, the junction kept 1 base outside the gene matches. The CDR3 sequence: CASRQGVGANVLTF. Written as DNA, the CDR3 is TGTGCCAGCAGACAGGGGGTTGGGGCCAACGTCCTGACTTTC.

The chain uses TRBV2 and TRBJ1-3; the D gene is possibly TRBD1 (5 bases). The CDR3 loop spans 16 amino acids. Germline V lookup: CDR1 SNHLY, CDR2 FYNNEI. V was pared by 2 bases and J by 3 bases, with 14 bases between. The CDR3 nucleotides are TGTGCCAGCAGTGAACAGAGTCAGGGATTTGGAAACACCATATATTTT. This translates into CASSEQSQGFGNTIYF.

CDR3 loop: CASRPRTGLTDTQYF. The CDR3 nucleotides are TGTGCCAGCAGACCAAGGACAGGGCTCACAGATACGCAGTATTTT. V gene TRBV7-2 combines with J gene TRBJ2-3; the match to TRBD1 covers 8 bases. This CDR3 is 15 amino acids long. V shed 6 bases and J 2 bases; nucleotides not matched to a gene: 7. Germline lookup yields CDR1 SGHTA and CDR2 FQGNSA.

V gene TRBV29-1 combines with J gene TRBJ1-3; D remains unclear. V lost 7 bases to trimming and J lost 2 bases, with 12 bases between them. The germline gives CDR1 SQVTM, CDR2 ANQGSEA. The CDR3 is 13 amino acids. This chain's CDR3 is CSAQRGTGNTIYF. In nucleotides, the CDR3 is TGCAGCGCGCAGCGAGGTACTGGAAACACCATATATTTT.

V usage is TRBV6-1 and J usage is TRBJ1-2; the D is unclear. CDR3 size: 15 residues. Germline V gene lookup returns CDR1 MNHNS and CDR2 SASEGT. This CDR3 reads CASAGLLGLGYGYTF. CDR3 nucleotide sequence: TGTGCATCGGCTGGACTCCTCGGATTGGGCTATGGCTACACCTTC.